These 26 T cell receptor beta chains share one sample of origin, sequenced in a study of CD8 T cells in Susac syndrome. Roughly 0.45 to 1 ug RNA was reverse transcribed with random hexamers. TCRdb ran MiXCR on the immunoSEQ multiplex PCR reads and lists one entry per CDR3 protein. This sample yields 130,000 or so distinct CDR3 sequences, of which around nine tenths are seen a single time; around 0.24% belongs to the top ten. The sequenced sample was CD8+ T cells from PBMCs. Receptors were obtained from a human donor with multiple sclerosis.

The V and J genes are TRBV24-1 and TRBJ2-1; D not certain. Germline CDR1 KGHDR, CDR2 SFDVKD. CDR3 size: 13 residues. With 8 bases removed from V and 7 bases from J, the gap between germline ends came to 14 bases. This CDR3 is CATMSLAENEQFF. The CDR3 DNA follows: TGTGCCACCATGTCATTGGCGGAGAATGAGCAGTTCTTC.

J is TRBJ1-1 and V is TRBV27; the D gene is possibly TRBD1 (6 bases). V gave up 3 bases and J gave up 2 bases, with 10 bases separating them. CDR1 and CDR2 from the germline V gene are MNHEY and SMNVEV (reference sequence). The CDR3 runs 14 residues. CDR3 coding DNA: TGTGCCAGCAGTTTCTCCGGGACAAACACTGAAGCTTTCTTT. Translated: CASSFSGTNTEAFF.

The DNA of the CDR3 is TGTGCCAGCAGATCAGGGTCCGGGGAGCTGTTTTTT. As protein: CASRSGSGELFF. The J gene is TRBJ2-2, the V gene TRBV9; TRBD1 might be the D (5 bases). Germline CDR1 is SGDLS and CDR2 is YYNGEE. The CDR3 has 12 residues. Between the trimmed V and J ends, which lost 5 bases and 6 bases, there was a span of 8 bases.

V is TRBV11-2 and J is TRBJ2-1, with unresolved D. The CDR3 is made up of 14 amino acids. From germline, CDR1 is SGHAT and CDR2 FQNNGV. V was clipped by 6 bases and J by 2 bases, with 11 bases between them. The CDR3 DNA follows: TGTGCCAGCAGACCTCCAACGACCTACAATGAGCAGTTCTTC. Protein: CASRPPTTYNEQFF.

This clonotype appeared once. The chain employs TRBV19 and TRBJ2-7, with 12 bases aligning to TRBD2. The CDR3 length is 14 residues. V shed 5 bases and J 6 bases; nucleotides not matched to a gene: 5. Germline CDR1 reads LNHDA; CDR2 reads SQIVND (reference sequence). The CDR3, as DNA: TGTGCCAGTAGTCCGGGACTAGCGGGTGGCGAGCAGTACTTC. Encoded protein: CASSPGLAGGEQYF.

This clonotype has a handful of counts. This rearrangement joins TRBV7-9 to TRBJ1-1, with D perhaps matching TRBD1 (5 bases). CDR1 and CDR2 from the germline V gene are SEHNR and FQNEAQ (reference sequence). This CDR3 region has 14 residues. V dropped 3 bases and J dropped 2 bases, with 10 bases sitting between them. CDR3: CASSFLTANTEAFF. CDR3 DNA sequence: TGTGCCAGCAGCTTCCTGACAGCCAACACTGAAGCTTTCTTT.

The chain is built from TRBV7-9 and TRBJ2-1; D is perhaps TRBD2 (6 bases). The V gene lost 8 bases and the J gene lost 2 bases, with 13 bases spanning the gap. Per germline, CDR1 SEHNR and CDR2 FQNEAQ (reference sequence). The CDR3 is 14 residues long. CDR3 in amino acids: CASVTSFPYNEQFF. The CDR3 DNA reads TGTGCCAGCGTGACTAGTTTCCCCTACAATGAGCAGTTCTTC.

The V and J genes are TRBV19 and TRBJ1-5; maybe TRBD1 (5 bases). Trimming took 5 bases from V and 7 from J, leaving 18 bases between them. There are 15 residues in the CDR3. CDR1 and CDR2 from the germline V gene are LNHDA and SQIVND (reference sequence). The CDR3 DNA follows: TGTGCCAGTAGTCTTCAGGGTCTAGAGGGCCAGCCCCAGCATTTT. Its protein product is CASSLQGLEGQPQHF.

V gene TRBV10-3 combines with J gene TRBJ2-1; 9 nucleotides agree with TRBD1. Germline V gene lookup returns CDR1 ENHRY and CDR2 SYGVKD. The CDR3 sequence is 12 residues long. The V and J ends lost 8 bases and 4 bases, in that order; junction bases with no gene match: 0. The CDR3 nucleotides read TGTGCCATCGGACAGGGGTACAATGAGCAGTTCTTC. It yields the protein CAIGQGYNEQFF.

This clonotype was detected once. This chain joins TRBV2 and TRBJ1-2, with D perhaps matching TRBD1 (5 bases). This CDR3 is 11 amino acids long. Trimming took 7 bases from V and 6 from J, leaving 9 bases between them. From germline, CDR1 is SNHLY and CDR2 FYNNEI. CDR3 bases: TGTGCCAGCACCGGGGGGGATGGCTACACCTTC. The encoded protein is CASTGGDGYTF.

The genes are TRBV3-1 and TRBJ2-1, with TRBD2 matching over 8 bases. With V trimmed by 4 bases and J by 6 bases, 5 bases remained unmatched. The CDR3 is 14 residues long. In germline, CDR1 is LGHDT, CDR2 YNNKEL (reference sequence). The CDR3 DNA reads TGTGCCAGCAGCCTCGCCGGGACTAGCAATGAGCAGTTCTTC. It codes for CASSLAGTSNEQFF.

V gene TRBV14 combines with J gene TRBJ2-1; 10 nucleotides align to TRBD1. Per germline, CDR1 SGHDN and CDR2 FVKESK. This CDR3 spans 15 amino acids. V shed 3 bases, J shed 4 bases, and the junction held 3 bases outside the gene matches. The chain's CDR3 is CASSQGQGRYNEQFF. As DNA, the CDR3 is TGTGCCAGCAGCCAGGGACAGGGGAGATACAATGAGCAGTTCTTC.

The genes are TRBV20-1 and TRBJ2-1; 8 nucleotides align to TRBD2. The CDR3 sequence is 15 residues long. V gave up 1 base and J gave up 4 bases; unmatched junction bases: 6. Germline V gene lookup returns CDR1 DFQATT and CDR2 SNEGSKA (reference sequence). CDR3 sequence (DNA): TGCAGTGCTAGAGCCCTACTAGCGGAATACAATGAGCAGTTCTTC. Protein sequence: CSARALLAEYNEQFF.

The chain combines TRBV19 with TRBJ1-1; a possible D gene is TRBD1 (6 bases). There are 16 residues in the CDR3. V lost 7 bases and J 0 bases, leaving 18 bases between the germline ends. CDR1 is LNHDA, CDR2 SQIVND, per germline (reference sequence). For the CDR3, the DNA is TGTGCCAGTACCCCAGGTTGGGGGGCCATGAACACTGAAGCTTTCTTT. The encoded protein is CASTPGWGAMNTEAFF.

The rearrangement uses TRBV7-9 and TRBJ2-5; TRBD2 matches at 9 bases. Germline CDR1 SEHNR, CDR2 FQNEAQ (reference sequence). This CDR3 comprises 13 residues. Germline trimming cut 7 bases from V and 5 bases from J; bases unmatched to any gene: 5. CDR3 DNA: TGTGCCAGCACCTGGACTAGCGCGGAGACCCAGTACTTC. Protein product: CASTWTSAETQYF.

The chain joins TRBV19 to TRBJ2-7, with D perhaps TRBD2 (6 bases). This CDR3 contains 13 residues. The V and J ends lost 5 bases and 7 bases respectively, with 15 bases between them. Per the germline V gene, CDR1 is LNHDA and CDR2 is SQIVND (reference sequence). This chain's CDR3 is CASSSGEEYEQYF. The CDR3 region has the DNA TGTGCCAGTAGTTCGGGAGAAGAATATGAGCAGTACTTC.

The chain joins TRBV27 to TRBJ1-2, with D possibly matching TRBD1 (5 bases). Germline loops: CDR1 MNHEY, CDR2 SMNVEV (reference sequence). The CDR3 runs to 14 residues. V shed 2 bases and J shed 3 bases, with 10 bases lying between them. CDR3 region: CASSLGGGDYGYTF. In nucleotides, the CDR3 is TGTGCCAGCAGTTTAGGGGGTGGGGACTATGGCTACACCTTC.

V is TRBV14 and J is TRBJ2-3; the match to TRBD2 covers 9 bases. Trimming at V came to 1 base and at J to 6 bases, leaving 11 bases not matched to a gene. Per the germline V gene, CDR1 is SGHDN and CDR2 is FVKESK. The CDR3 contains 17 residues. The CDR3: CASSQVGGRAVHDTQYF. The CDR3 nucleotides are TGTGCCAGCAGCCAAGTCGGCGGGAGGGCCGTTCACGATACGCAGTATTTT.

J is TRBJ2-2 and V is TRBV24-1; no firm D call. CDR1 KGHDR and CDR2 SFDVKD come from the germline V gene. The CDR3 loop spans 12 amino acids. V was trimmed by 3 bases and J by 5 bases, leaving 3 bases between them. In DNA, the CDR3 is TGTGCCACCAGTGATCTAACCGGGGAGCTGTTTTTT. Its translation: CATSDLTGELFF.

V gene TRBV20-1 combines with J gene TRBJ2-7, with a possible D match to TRBD2 (5 bases). This CDR3 comprises 13 residues. Germline assignment: CDR1 DFQATT and CDR2 SNEGSKA (reference sequence). V was shortened by 3 bases and J by 4 bases, with 13 bases between the two germline ends. The CDR3: CSASGGSEYEQYF. The CDR3 DNA reads TGCAGTGCTAGCGGTGGGAGTGAATACGAGCAGTACTTC.

The V call is TRBV30, the J call TRBJ2-1; 11 nucleotides match TRBD2. The CDR3 is 13 residues long. V lost 5 bases to trimming and J lost 9 bases; unmatched junction nucleotides: 6. Germline-derived CDR1 and CDR2 are GTSNPN and SVGIG (reference sequence). The chain's CDR3 is CAWALAGESEQFF. CDR3 coding DNA: TGTGCCTGGGCACTAGCGGGAGAGAGTGAGCAGTTCTTC.

The chain recombines TRBV24-1 with TRBJ1-1; 9 nucleotides line up with TRBD1. The CDR3 extends over 13 amino acids. The germline CDR1 and CDR2 sequences are KGHDR and SFDVKD. V trimming: 7 bases; J trimming: 4 bases; junction bases outside the gene matches: 3. As DNA, the CDR3 is TGTGCCACCAGAGAGACAGGGGGCACTGAAGCTTTCTTT. Translating gives CATRETGGTEAFF.

This chain connects TRBV6-2 or TRBV6-3 to TRBJ2-7, with D possibly being TRBD2 (6 bases). Germline CDR1 is MNHEY and CDR2 is SVGEGT. V dropped 8 bases and J dropped 5 bases, with 19 bases sitting between them. CDR3 size: 14 residues. CDR3 region: CASGPGDKGDEQYF. DNA for the CDR3: TGTGCCAGCGGCCCGGGGGATAAGGGAGACGAGCAGTACTTC.

Here the CDR3 DNA reads TGTGCCAGCAGTGACCCCGGAGGGGGGAACACTGAAGCTTTCTTT. Its protein product is CASSDPGGGNTEAFF. The chain has TRBV25-1 and TRBJ1-1; D is possibly TRBD1 (6 bases). Germline loops: CDR1 MGHDK, CDR2 SYGVNS. The length of the CDR3 is 15 residues. V was cut by 3 bases and J by 1 base, with 12 bases left in between.

The CDR3 nucleotides are TGCGCCAGCAGCTTGTCCCCGCTAGCGCCCTACAATGAGCAGTTCTTC. Its translation: CASSLSPLAPYNEQFF. V and J are TRBV5-1 and TRBJ2-1; a weak D match, TRBD2 (6 bases). Trimming removed 1 base at V and 2 bases at J, with 13 bases between. CDR3 size: 16 residues. Germline V gene data show CDR1 as SGHRS and CDR2 as YFSETQ. The whole variable domain, remainder taken from reference TRBV5-1 and TRBJ2-1, is KAGVTQTPRYLIKTRGQQVTLSCSPISGHRSVSWYQQTPGQGLQFLFEYFSETQRNKGNFPGRFSGRQFSNSRSEMNVSTLELGDSALYLCASSLSPLAPYNEQFFGPGTRLTVL.

Only one count was recorded for this clonotype. The CDR3 reads CASTPDRGIEETQYF. The CDR3 DNA reads TGTGCCAGCACCCCTGACAGGGGAATCGAGGAGACCCAGTACTTC. The V gene is TRBV6-2 or TRBV6-3, the J gene TRBJ2-5; 8 bases line up with TRBD1. After removal of 7 bases from V and 5 bases from J, the junction contained 12 bases not matched to a gene. Germline assignment: CDR1 MNHEY and CDR2 SVGEGT. The CDR3 is made up of 15 amino acids.